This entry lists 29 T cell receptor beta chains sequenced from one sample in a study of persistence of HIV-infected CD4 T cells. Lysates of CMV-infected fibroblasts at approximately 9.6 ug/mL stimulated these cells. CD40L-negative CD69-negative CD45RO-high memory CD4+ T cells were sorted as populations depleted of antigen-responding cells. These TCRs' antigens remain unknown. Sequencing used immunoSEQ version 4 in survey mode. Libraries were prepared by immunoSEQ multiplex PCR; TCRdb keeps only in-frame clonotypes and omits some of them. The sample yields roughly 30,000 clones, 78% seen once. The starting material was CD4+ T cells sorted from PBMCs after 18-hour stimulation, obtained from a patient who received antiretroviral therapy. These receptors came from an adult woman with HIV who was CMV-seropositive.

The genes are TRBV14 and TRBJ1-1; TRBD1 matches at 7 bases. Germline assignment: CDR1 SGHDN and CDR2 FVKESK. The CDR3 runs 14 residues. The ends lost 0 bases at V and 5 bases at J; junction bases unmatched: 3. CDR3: CASSQDVRGTEAFF. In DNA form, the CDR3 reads TGTGCCAGCAGCCAAGATGTCAGGGGGACTGAAGCTTTCTTT.

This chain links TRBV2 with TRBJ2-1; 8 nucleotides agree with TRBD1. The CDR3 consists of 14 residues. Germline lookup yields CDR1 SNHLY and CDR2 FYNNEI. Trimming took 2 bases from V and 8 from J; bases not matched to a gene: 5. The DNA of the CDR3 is TGTGCCAGCAGTGAACTAGGACAGGGCGATGAGCAGTTCTTC. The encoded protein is CASSELGQGDEQFF.

Written as DNA, the CDR3 is TGTGCCAGTAGTCACCCCCTCTCAAGCGGGGGGCCAGATACGCAGTATTTT. Its translation is CASSHPLSSGGPDTQYF. The chain couples TRBV19 to TRBJ2-3; TRBD2 agrees at 9 bases. Germline V gives CDR1 LNHDA, CDR2 SQIVND (reference sequence). The CDR3 extends over 17 amino acids. Trimming cost V 5 bases and J 4 bases; bases outside gene matches: 13.

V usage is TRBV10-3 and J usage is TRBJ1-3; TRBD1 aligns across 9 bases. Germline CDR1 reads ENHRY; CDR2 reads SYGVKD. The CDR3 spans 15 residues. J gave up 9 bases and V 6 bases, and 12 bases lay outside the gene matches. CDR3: CAISPATGGLGTIYF. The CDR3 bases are TGTGCCATCAGCCCCGCGACAGGGGGTTTGGGCACCATATATTTT.

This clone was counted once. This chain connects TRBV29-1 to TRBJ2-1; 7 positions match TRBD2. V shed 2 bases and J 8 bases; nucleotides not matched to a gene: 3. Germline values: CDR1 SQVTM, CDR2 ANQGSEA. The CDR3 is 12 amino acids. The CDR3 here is CSVEKGGDEQFF. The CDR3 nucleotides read TGCAGCGTTGAAAAGGGAGGGGATGAGCAGTTCTTC.

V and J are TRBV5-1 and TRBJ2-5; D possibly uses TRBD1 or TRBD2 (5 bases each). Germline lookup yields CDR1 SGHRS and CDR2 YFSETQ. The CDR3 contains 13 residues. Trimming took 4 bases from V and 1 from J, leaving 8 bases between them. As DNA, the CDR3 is TGCGCCAGCAGCCCAGGGACCCAAGAGACCCAGTACTTC. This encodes CASSPGTQETQYF.

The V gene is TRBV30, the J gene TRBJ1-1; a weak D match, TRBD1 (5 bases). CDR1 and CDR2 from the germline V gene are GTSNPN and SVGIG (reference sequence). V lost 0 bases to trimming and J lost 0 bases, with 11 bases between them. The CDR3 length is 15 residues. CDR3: CAWSVWGGLNTEAFF. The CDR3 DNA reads TGTGCCTGGAGTGTATGGGGGGGATTGAACACTGAAGCTTTCTTT. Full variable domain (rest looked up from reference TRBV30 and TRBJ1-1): SQTIHQWPATLVQPVGSPLSLECTVEGTSNPNLYWYRQAAGRGLQLLFYSVGIGQISSEVPQNLSASRPQDRQFILSSKKLLLSDSGFYLCAWSVWGGLNTEAFFGQGTRLTVV.

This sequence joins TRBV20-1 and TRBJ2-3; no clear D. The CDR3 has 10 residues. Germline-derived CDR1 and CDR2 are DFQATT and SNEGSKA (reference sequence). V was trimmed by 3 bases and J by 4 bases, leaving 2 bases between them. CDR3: CSASSDTQYF. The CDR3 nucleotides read TGCAGTGCTAGTTCAGATACGCAGTATTTT.

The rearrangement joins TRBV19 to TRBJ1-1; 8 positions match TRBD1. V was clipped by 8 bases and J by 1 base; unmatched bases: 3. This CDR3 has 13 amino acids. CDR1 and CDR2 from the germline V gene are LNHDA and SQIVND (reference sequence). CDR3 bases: TGTGCCAGTGGACAGGGTAGGAACACTGAAGCTTTCTTT. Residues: CASGQGRNTEAFF. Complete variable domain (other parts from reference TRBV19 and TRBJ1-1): DGGITQSPKYLFRKEGQNVTLSCEQNLNHDAMYWYRQDPGQGLRLIYYSQIVNDFQKGDIAEGYSVSREKKESFPLTVTSAQKNPTAFYLCASGQGRNTEAFFGQGTRLTVV.

The CDR3 nucleotides read TGTGCCAGCAGTGAGGGTTATGGCTACACCTTC. Translated: CASSEGYGYTF. The chain links TRBV6-1 to TRBJ1-2; no firm D call. Between the trimmed V and J ends, which lost 3 bases and 5 bases, there was a span of 4 bases. Germline CDR1 and CDR2: MNHNS and SASEGT. The CDR3 has 11 amino acids.

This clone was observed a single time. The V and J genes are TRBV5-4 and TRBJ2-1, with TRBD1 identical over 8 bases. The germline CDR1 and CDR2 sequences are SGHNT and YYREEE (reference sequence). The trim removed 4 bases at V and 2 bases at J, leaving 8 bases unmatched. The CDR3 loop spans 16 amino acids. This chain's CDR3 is CASSPNTGQAYNEQFF. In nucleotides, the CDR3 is TGTGCCAGCAGCCCCAATACGGGACAGGCCTACAATGAGCAGTTCTTC.

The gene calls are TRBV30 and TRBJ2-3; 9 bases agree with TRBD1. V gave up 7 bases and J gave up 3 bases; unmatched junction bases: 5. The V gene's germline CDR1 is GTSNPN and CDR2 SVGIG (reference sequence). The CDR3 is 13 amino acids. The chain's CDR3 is CASRQGGTDTQYF. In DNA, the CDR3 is TGTGCCTCCCGACAGGGGGGTACAGATACGCAGTATTTT.

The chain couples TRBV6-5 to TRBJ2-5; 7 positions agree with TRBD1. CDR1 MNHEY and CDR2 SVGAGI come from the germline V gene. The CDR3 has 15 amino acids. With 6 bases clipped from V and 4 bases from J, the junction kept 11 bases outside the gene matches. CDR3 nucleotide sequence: TGTGCCAGCAGATTCCTCGAGGGGGCGCTAGAGACCCAGTACTTC. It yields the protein CASRFLEGALETQYF.

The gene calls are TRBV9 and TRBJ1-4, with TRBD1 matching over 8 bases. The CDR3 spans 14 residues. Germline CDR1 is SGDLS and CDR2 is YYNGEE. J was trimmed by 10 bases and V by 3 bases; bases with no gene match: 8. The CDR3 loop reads CASSAGQDVRKLFF. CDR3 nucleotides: TGTGCCAGCAGCGCGGGACAGGACGTGAGAAAACTGTTTTTT. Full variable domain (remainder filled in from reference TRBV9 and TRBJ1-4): DSGVTQTPKHLITATGQRVTLRCSPRSGDLSVYWYQQSLDQGLQFLIQYYNGEERAKGNILERFSAQQFPDLHSELNLSSLELGDSALYFCASSAGQDVRKLFFGSGTQLSVL.

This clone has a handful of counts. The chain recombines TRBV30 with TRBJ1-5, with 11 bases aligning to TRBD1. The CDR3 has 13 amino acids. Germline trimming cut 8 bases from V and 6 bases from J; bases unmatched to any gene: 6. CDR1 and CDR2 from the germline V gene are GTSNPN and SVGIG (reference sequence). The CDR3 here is CAGTGGVGQPQHF. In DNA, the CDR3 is TGTGCCGGGACAGGGGGAGTGGGTCAGCCCCAGCATTTT.

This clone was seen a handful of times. Written as DNA, the CDR3 is TGTGCCAGCAGCTGGGGGCGTAATGAAAAACTGTTTTTT. Its protein product is CASSWGRNEKLFF. V is TRBV7-9 and J is TRBJ1-4; tentative D call: TRBD1 (6 bases). The V end lost 4 bases, the J end lost 4 bases, and 7 bases lay between the germline ends. The CDR3 covers 13 residues. The germline CDR1 and CDR2 sequences are SEHNR and FQNEAQ (reference sequence).

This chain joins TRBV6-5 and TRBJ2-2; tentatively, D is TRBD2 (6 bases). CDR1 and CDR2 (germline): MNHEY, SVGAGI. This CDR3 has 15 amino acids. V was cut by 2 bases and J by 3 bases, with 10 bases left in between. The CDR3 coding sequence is TGTGCCAGCAGTTACGGGCGGGGATACACCGGGGAGCTGTTTTTT. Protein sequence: CASSYGRGYTGELFF.

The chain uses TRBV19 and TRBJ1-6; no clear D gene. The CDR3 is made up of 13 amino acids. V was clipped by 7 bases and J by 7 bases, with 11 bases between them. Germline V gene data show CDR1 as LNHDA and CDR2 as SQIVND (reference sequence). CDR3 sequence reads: CASIGQVNSPLHF. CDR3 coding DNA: TGTGCCAGTATTGGGCAGGTGAATTCACCCCTCCACTTT.

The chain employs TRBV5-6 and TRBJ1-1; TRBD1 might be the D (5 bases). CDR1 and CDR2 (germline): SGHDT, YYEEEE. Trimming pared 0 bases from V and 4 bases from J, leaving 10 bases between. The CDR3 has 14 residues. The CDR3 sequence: CASSLVSGTTEAFF. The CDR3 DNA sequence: TGTGCCAGCAGCTTGGTCTCAGGGACCACTGAAGCTTTCTTT.

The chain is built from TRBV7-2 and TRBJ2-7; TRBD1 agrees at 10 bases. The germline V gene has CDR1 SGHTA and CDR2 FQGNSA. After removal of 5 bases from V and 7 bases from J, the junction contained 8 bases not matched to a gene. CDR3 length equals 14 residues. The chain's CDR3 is CASSTGTGVREQYF. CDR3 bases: TGTGCCAGCAGCACCGGGACAGGGGTAAGGGAGCAGTACTTC.

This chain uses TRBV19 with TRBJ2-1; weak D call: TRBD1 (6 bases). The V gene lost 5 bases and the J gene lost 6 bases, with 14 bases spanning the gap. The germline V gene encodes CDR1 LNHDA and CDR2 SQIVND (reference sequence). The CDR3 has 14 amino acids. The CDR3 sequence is CASSGTGSINEQFF. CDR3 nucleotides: TGTGCCAGTAGTGGAACAGGGTCTATCAATGAGCAGTTCTTC.

This CDR3 is CARDPGQTNSPLHF. For the CDR3, the DNA is TGTGCCAGGGACCCCGGGCAGACTAATTCACCCCTCCACTTT. This sequence joins TRBV2 and TRBJ1-6; D not resolved. The CDR3 consists of 14 residues. The germline V gene encodes CDR1 SNHLY and CDR2 FYNNEI. Trimming took off 9 bases at V and 6 bases at J, with 15 bases between the two ends.

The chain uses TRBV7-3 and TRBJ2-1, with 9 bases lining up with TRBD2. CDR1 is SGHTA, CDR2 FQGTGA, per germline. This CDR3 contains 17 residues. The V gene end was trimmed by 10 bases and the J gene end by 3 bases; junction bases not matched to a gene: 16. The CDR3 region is CATNLPPLAGDYNEQFF. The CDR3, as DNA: TGTGCCACTAATCTTCCTCCTTTAGCGGGGGACTACAATGAGCAGTTCTTC.

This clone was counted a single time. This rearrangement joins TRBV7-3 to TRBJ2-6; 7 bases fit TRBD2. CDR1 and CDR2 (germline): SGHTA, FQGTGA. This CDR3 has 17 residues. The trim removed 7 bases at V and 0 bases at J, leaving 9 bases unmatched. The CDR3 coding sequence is TGTGCCAGCACAAAAGCGGGGCCTAGCTCTGGGGCCAACGTCCTGACTTTC. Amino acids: CASTKAGPSSGANVLTF. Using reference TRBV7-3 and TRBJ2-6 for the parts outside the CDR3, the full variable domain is GAGVSQTPSNKVTEKGKYVELRCDPISGHTALYWYRQSLGQGPEFLIYFQGTGAADDSGLPNDRFFAVRPEGSVSTLKIQRTERGDSAVYLCASTKAGPSSGANVLTFGAGSRLTVL.

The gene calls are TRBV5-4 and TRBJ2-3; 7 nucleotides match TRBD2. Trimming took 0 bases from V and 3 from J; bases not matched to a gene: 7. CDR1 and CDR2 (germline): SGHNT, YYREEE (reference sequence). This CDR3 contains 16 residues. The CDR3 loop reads CASSLGEGQGTDTQYF. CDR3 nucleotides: TGTGCCAGCAGCTTGGGGGAGGGGCAGGGAACAGATACGCAGTATTTT.

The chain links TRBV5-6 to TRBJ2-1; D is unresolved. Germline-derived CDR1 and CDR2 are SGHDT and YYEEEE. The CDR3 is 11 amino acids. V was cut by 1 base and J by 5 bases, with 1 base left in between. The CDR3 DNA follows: TGTGCCAGCAGCTTGCACAATGAGCAGTTCTTC. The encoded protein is CASSLHNEQFF.

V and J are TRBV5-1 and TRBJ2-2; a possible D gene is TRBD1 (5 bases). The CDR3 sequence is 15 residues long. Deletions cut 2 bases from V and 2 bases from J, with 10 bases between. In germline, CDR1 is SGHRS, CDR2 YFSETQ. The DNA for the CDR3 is TGCGCCAGCAGCTTAAGACAGAGAAACACCGGGGAGCTGTTTTTT. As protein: CASSLRQRNTGELFF.

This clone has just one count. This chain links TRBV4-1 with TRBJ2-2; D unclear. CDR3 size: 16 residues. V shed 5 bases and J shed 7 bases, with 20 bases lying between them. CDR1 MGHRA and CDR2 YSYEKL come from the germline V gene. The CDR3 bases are TGCGCCAGCAGCTTTAATGATAGGGAAATCAACGGGGAGCTGTTTTTT. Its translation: CASSFNDREINGELFF.

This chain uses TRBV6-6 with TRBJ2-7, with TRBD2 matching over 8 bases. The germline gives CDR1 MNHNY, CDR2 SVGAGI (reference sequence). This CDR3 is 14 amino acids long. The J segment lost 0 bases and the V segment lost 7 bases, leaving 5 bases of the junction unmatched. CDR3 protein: CASNGGVLSYEQYF. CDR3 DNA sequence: TGTGCCAGCAACGGGGGGGTTCTCTCCTACGAGCAGTACTTC.